Each of the 17 T cell receptor beta chains below was sequenced from the same sample in a study of T cells in Graves' hyperthyroidism and ophthalmopathy (dated by TCRdb to between 2017 and 2020). Libraries were constructed by multiplex PCR. The data were produced on an Illumina HiSeq 2000. TCR beta CDR3 regions were amplified from RNA transcripts. For the first round of RT-PCR on the TCR CDR3, the HTBI primer set was used together with the Qiagen OneStep RT-PCR kit. TCRdb redid the processing of the public reads, applying fastp at Q25 and MiXCR, and retained in-frame beta chains. For every CDR3 protein sequence, its rows merge into one entry that carries the most common genes and DNA. The sample yields 650,000 to 750,000 distinct CDR3 sequences; about 14% were counted once. Roughly 10% of the sample belongs to the ten largest clones. Sequenced input: blood. These receptors originate from a young woman with Graves' hyperthyroidism.

This clonotype was counted at least ten times. The V gene is TRBV20-1, the J gene TRBJ2-3, with unresolved D. V lost 4 bases to trimming and J lost 1 base, with 6 bases between them. Germline-derived CDR1 and CDR2 are DFQATT and SNEGSKA (reference sequence). The length of the CDR3 is 12 residues. The CDR3 reads CSAMWGTDTQYF. The CDR3 DNA reads TGCAGTGCTATGTGGGGCACAGATACGCAGTATTTT.

This clonotype was counted many times. The rearrangement joins TRBV28 to TRBJ2-7, with D maybe TRBD1 (5 bases). The length of the CDR3 is 15 residues. Deletions cut 5 bases from V and 5 bases from J, with 19 bases between. CDR1 is MDHEN, CDR2 SYDVKM, per germline. CDR3 sequence (DNA): TGTGCCAGCAGTCTCCGACAGCCTCCTAGGAACGAGCAGTACTTC. This translates into CASSLRQPPRNEQYF.

The V gene is TRBV14, the J gene TRBJ1-2; 8 bases are a match to TRBD1. V shed 8 bases, J shed 5 bases, and the junction held 13 bases outside the gene matches. Germline V CDR1 and CDR2: SGHDN, FVKESK. CDR3 size: 15 residues. CDR3 protein: CASSEAGGAYYGYTF. The CDR3, as DNA: TGTGCCAGCTCAGAGGCAGGGGGCGCTTATTATGGCTACACCTTC.

The rearrangement uses TRBV3-1 and TRBJ2-1; D might be TRBD2 (5 bases). Between the trimmed V and J ends, which lost 0 bases and 3 bases, there was a span of 18 bases. This CDR3 spans 18 amino acids. The V gene's germline CDR1 is LGHDT and CDR2 YNNKEL (reference sequence). This CDR3 reads CASSQEAFKLGLYNEQFF. The CDR3 nucleotides read TGTGCCAGCAGCCAAGAGGCCTTCAAACTAGGACTCTACAATGAGCAGTTCTTC.

Details on this clonotype: Since a much larger clone is just one base distant, this may be a read error. The CDR3, as DNA: TGTGCCAGCAGTCCCGACTACCCTCCCTCCTACGAGCAGCACTTC. As protein: CASSPDYPPSYEQHF. The chain uses TRBV2 and TRBJ2-7; TRBD2 might be the D (5 bases). Germline CDR1 is SNHLY and CDR2 is FYNNEI. CDR3 length equals 15 residues. Full variable domain (outside the CDR3, taken from reference TRBV2 and TRBJ2-7): EPEVTQTPSHQVTQMGQEVILRCVPISNHLYFYWYRQILGQKVEFLVSFYNNEISEKSEIFDDQFSVERPDGSNFTLKIRSTKLEDSAMYFCASSPDYPPSYEQHFGPGTRLTVT.

CDR3 nucleotide sequence: TGTGCCAGCAGTGAAGCAGGTCTTCTGGGTGAAAAACTGTTTTTT. Encoded protein: CASSEAGLLGEKLFF. The chain combines TRBV2 with TRBJ1-4, with D hard to call. V was shortened by 0 bases and J by 7 bases, with 12 bases between the two germline ends. In germline, CDR1 is SNHLY, CDR2 FYNNEI. The CDR3 has 15 residues.

V usage is TRBV9 and J usage is TRBJ2-5, with D possibly matching TRBD1 (6 bases). Germline CDR1 reads SGDLS; CDR2 reads YYNGEE. The CDR3 sequence is 16 residues long. V lost 4 bases and J lost 1, with 17 bases in between. This chain's CDR3 is CASSRGAPRGQETQYF. The CDR3 bases are TGTGCCAGCAGCCGCGGTGCCCCCAGGGGCCAAGAGACCCAGTACTTC.

This clonotype was seen ten or more times. The J gene is TRBJ1-2, the V gene TRBV28; D remains ambiguous. V lost 2 bases to trimming and J lost 0 bases, with 7 bases between them. The CDR3 spans 14 residues. Germline V gene sequence: CDR1 MDHEN, CDR2 SYDVKM. The CDR3 loop reads CASSLADANYGYTF. The CDR3 bases are TGTGCCAGCAGTTTAGCCGACGCTAACTATGGCTACACCTTC.

This chain connects TRBV5-1 to TRBJ1-2; unclear D gene. The CDR3 runs to 14 residues. V was cut by 1 base and J by 3 bases, with 10 bases left in between. CDR1 SGHRS and CDR2 YFSETQ come from the germline V gene. CDR3 loop: CASSLSTGDYGYTF. The CDR3 DNA reads as TGCGCCAGCAGCTTGAGTACGGGAGACTATGGCTACACCTTC. The entire variable domain, with the rest obtained from reference TRBV5-1 and TRBJ1-2, is as follows: KAGVTQTPRYLIKTRGQQVTLSCSPISGHRSVSWYQQTPGQGLQFLFEYFSETQRNKGNFPGRFSGRQFSNSRSEMNVSTLELGDSALYLCASSLSTGDYGYTFGSGTRLTVV.

This clonotype occurred many times. The V and J genes are TRBV29-1 and TRBJ1-1; 7 nucleotides line up with TRBD1. The CDR3 is 14 residues long. Germline CDR1 SQVTM, CDR2 ANQGSEA. V dropped 4 bases and J dropped 3; count of bases not matched to a gene: 8. CDR3 residues: CSVGSGTAYTEAFF. Written as DNA, the CDR3 is TGCAGCGTTGGTTCAGGGACAGCTTACACTGAAGCTTTCTTT.

CDR3 amino acids: CATSDLPGTNEQFF. The CDR3 bases are TGTGCCACCAGTGATCTCCCAGGGACCAATGAGCAGTTCTTC. This rearrangement joins TRBV24-1 to TRBJ2-1; D is possibly TRBD1 or TRBD2 (5 bases each). V was shortened by 3 bases and J by 6 bases, with 11 bases between the two germline ends. CDR3 size: 14 residues. CDR1 and CDR2 (germline): KGHDR, SFDVKD.

Concerning this clonotype: This may arise from a read error, as a much more abundant clone is one base away. The CDR3 does not end in the conserved phenylalanine or tryptophan, so this is likely a read error. The V and J genes are TRBV30 and TRBJ2-2; a weak D match, TRBD1 (6 bases). V was pared by 2 bases and J by 5 bases, with 15 bases between. Looked up from germline, CDR1 is GTSNPN and CDR2 is SVGIG (reference sequence). The CDR3 contains 15 residues. The CDR3 sequence: CAWSFQTGLTGELFS. In DNA, the CDR3 is TGTGCCTGGAGTTTTCAGACAGGACTTACCGGGGAGCTGTTTTCT.

This chain joins TRBV4-3 and TRBJ1-6; 8 bases map to TRBD1. J lost 7 bases, V lost 4 bases, and 6 bases had no gene match. The CDR3 contains 15 residues. CDR1 is LGHNA and CDR2 is YSLEER in the germline V gene. The CDR3 loop reads CASSLTRGQNSPLHF. DNA of the CDR3: TGCGCCAGCAGCCTGACCAGGGGGCAGAATTCACCCCTCCACTTT.

This clonotype appeared many times. The V call is TRBV7-8, the J call TRBJ2-1; a possible D gene is TRBD1 (7 bases). V was pared by 5 bases and J by 8 bases, with 22 bases between. In germline, CDR1 is SGHVS, CDR2 FQNEAQ. The CDR3 loop spans 16 amino acids. The CDR3 DNA reads as TGTGCCAGCAGCCCTAGGGGGCAGGAGGGTTGGCATGAGCAGTTCTTC. Protein product: CASSPRGQEGWHEQFF.

This clonotype showed up just a few times. The CDR3 loop reads CATSRRGDQPQHF. CDR3 coding DNA: TGTGCCACCAGCAGAAGAGGGGATCAGCCCCAGCATTTT. V usage is TRBV15 and J usage is TRBJ1-5; a weak D match, TRBD1 (5 bases). Germline V gene data show CDR1 as LNHNV and CDR2 as YYDKDF (reference sequence). V shed 2 bases and J shed 5 bases, with 7 bases lying between them. The CDR3 is made up of 13 amino acids.

A few counts support this clonotype. V gene TRBV7-2 combines with J gene TRBJ2-1, with D perhaps matching TRBD2 (5 bases). V shed 2 bases and J shed 3 bases, with 11 bases lying between them. This CDR3 region has 15 residues. Germline-derived CDR1 and CDR2 are SGHTA and FQGNSA. This CDR3 reads CASSLTPGGYNEQFF. Written as DNA, the CDR3 is TGTGCCAGCAGCTTAACCCCCGGAGGCTACAATGAGCAGTTCTTC. Drawing the rest from reference TRBV7-2 and TRBJ2-1, the complete variable domain is GAGVSQSPSNKVTEKGKDVELRCDPISGHTALYWYRQSLGQGLEFLIYFQGNSAPDKSGLPSDRFSAERTGGSVSTLTIQRTQQEDSAVYLCASSLTPGGYNEQFFGPGTRLTVL.

This clonotype was recorded many times. The chain has TRBV27 and TRBJ2-5; the D call may be TRBD1 or TRBD2 (6 bases each). CDR1 and CDR2 (germline): MNHEY, SMNVEV (reference sequence). CDR3 size: 16 residues. V lost 7 bases and J lost 2, with 20 bases in between. This CDR3 is CASTGTGPRGQETQYF. As DNA, the CDR3 is TGTGCCAGCACTGGTACAGGGCCCCGGGGGCAAGAGACCCAGTACTTC.